A single sample is the source of the 31 T cell receptor beta chains below, sequenced in a study of T cells in Graves' hyperthyroidism and ophthalmopathy. Regions amplified from RNA transcripts were the TCR beta CDR3 regions. In the first-round RT-PCR of the TCR CDR3, the HTBI primer set was used. TCRdb passed the multiplex PCR reads through MiXCR, listing each CDR3 protein once. The repertoire includes about 580,000 distinct CDR3 sequences, about 43% of them detected once, and about 7.8% sits in the top ten. Material: peripheral blood or thyroid tissue (not recorded which). The receptors here all came from a woman aged 18-29 years with Graves' hyperthyroidism.

This clonotype showed up many times. This sequence joins TRBV10-3 and TRBJ2-2, with D possibly matching TRBD2 (5 bases). The V end lost 8 bases, the J end lost 3 bases, and 10 bases lay between the germline ends. The CDR3 is 13 amino acids. Germline lookup yields CDR1 ENHRY and CDR2 SYGVKD. The CDR3 DNA reads as TGTGCCATCTACGGGGAATACACCGGGGAGCTGTTTTTT. Translation: CAIYGEYTGELFF.

This clonotype showed up many times. The J gene is TRBJ1-2, the V gene TRBV6-5, with D tentatively TRBD1 (5 bases). The germline V gene has CDR1 MNHEY and CDR2 SVGAGI. The V end lost 0 bases, the J end lost 6 bases, and 11 bases lay between the germline ends. CDR3 length equals 14 residues. The DNA for the CDR3 is TGTGCCAGCAGTTACTCTGGGGGGTTAGATGGCTACACCTTC. Its protein product is CASSYSGGLDGYTF.

This clonotype was counted many times. The rearrangement joins TRBV6-2 or TRBV6-3 to TRBJ2-2, with TRBD2 matching 13 bases. The CDR3 has 14 residues. In germline, CDR1 is MNHEY, CDR2 SVGEGT. The V gene end was trimmed by 4 bases and the J gene end by 7 bases; junction bases not matched to a gene: 0. CDR3 sequence reads: CASSWTSGSGELFF. The CDR3 DNA reads TGTGCCAGCAGTTGGACTAGCGGGAGCGGGGAGCTGTTTTTT.

A word on this clonotype: A clone one base away is much larger, so this may be a read error. V gene TRBV12-3 or TRBV12-4 combines with J gene TRBJ1-5; D gene uncertain. The V end was cut by 7 bases, the J end by 4 bases, with 14 bases between. The CDR3 runs to 14 residues. CDR3 region: CASNNWVGNQPQHF. In nucleotides, the CDR3 is TGTGCCAGCAATAATTGGGTGGGGAATCAGCCCCAGCATTTT.

The sample holds one count of this clonotype. The genes are TRBV29-1 and TRBJ1-2, with D uncertain. There are 11 residues in the CDR3. V was shortened by 8 bases and J by 0 bases, with 7 bases between the two germline ends. CDR1 and CDR2 (germline): SQVTM, ANQGSEA. The CDR3 region is CSIQTNYGYTF. In nucleotides, the CDR3 is TGCAGCATACAGACTAACTATGGCTACACCTTC.

This clonotype appeared many times. DNA for the CDR3: TGTGCCACCAGTGATTTGGCAGGTTTCGGCTACACCTTC. Its protein product is CATSDLAGFGYTF. The gene calls are TRBV24-1 and TRBJ1-2; no clear D gene. This CDR3 is built from 13 residues. Trimming took off 0 bases at V and 8 bases at J, with 9 bases between the two ends. Germline V gene lookup returns CDR1 KGHDR and CDR2 SFDVKD.

The chain links TRBV10-3 to TRBJ1-6; 7 bases agree with TRBD1. The germline V gene encodes CDR1 ENHRY and CDR2 SYGVKD. The CDR3 loop spans 16 amino acids. With V trimmed by 6 bases and J by 10 bases, 15 bases remained unmatched. In nucleotides, the CDR3 is TGTGCCATCAGAGGGGCAGGGGGGCTTCGTTGGTCACCCCTCCACTTT. Protein: CAIRGAGGLRWSPLHF.

The chain recombines TRBV9 with TRBJ1-2; possibly TRBD1 for D (5 bases). CDR1 SGDLS and CDR2 YYNGEE come from the germline V gene. V shed 6 bases and J shed 4 bases, with 7 bases lying between them. There are 11 residues in the CDR3. The CDR3 sequence: CASTGTYGYTF. In DNA, the CDR3 is TGTGCCAGCACCGGGACCTATGGCTACACCTTC.

A note on this clonotype: This likely came from a read error, as a far larger clone is one base away. The chain links TRBV14 to TRBJ2-7; tentatively, D is TRBD1 (6 bases). The CDR3 is 13 residues long. Germline assignment: CDR1 SGHDN and CDR2 FVKESK. The CDR3 reads CASSQEQGYERYF. In DNA, the CDR3 is TGTGCCAGCAGCCAAGAACAGGGCTACGAGCGGTACTTC.

CDR3 bases: TGTGCCAGCTTAATGGCCGTGGGAGGGGCAACCTACGAGCAGTACTTC. Encoded protein: CASLMAVGGATYEQYF. This sequence joins TRBV25-1 and TRBJ2-7; TRBD2 aligns across 7 bases. Germline V gene data show CDR1 as MGHDK and CDR2 as SYGVNS. V was pared by 8 bases and J by 2 bases, with 15 bases of the junction left unmatched. The CDR3 is 16 residues long.

The genes are TRBV5-4 and TRBJ2-7; D uncertain. The V end was cut by 5 bases, the J end by 4 bases, with 13 bases between. Germline V gene data show CDR1 as SGHNT and CDR2 as YYREEE (reference sequence). There are 13 residues in the CDR3. CDR3 coding DNA: TGTGCCAGCAGGTTCAGAGGAGAGTACGAGCAGTACTTC. This sequence encodes CASRFRGEYEQYF.

In its sample, this clonotype was seen once. V usage is TRBV9 and J usage is TRBJ2-5, with 11 nucleotides matching TRBD1. This CDR3 is 18 amino acids long. Germline CDR1 reads SGDLS; CDR2 reads YYNGEE. Trimming took 3 bases from V and 7 from J; bases not matched to a gene: 17. CDR3 sequence: CASSARPGTGGFVGTQYF. For the CDR3, the DNA is TGTGCCAGCAGCGCCAGGCCCGGGACAGGGGGTTTTGTGGGGACCCAGTACTTC.

This clonotype was recorded a few times. The chain combines TRBV7-2 with TRBJ2-5, with 11 bases fitting TRBD2. The CDR3 consists of 16 residues. Germline V gene data show CDR1 as SGHTA and CDR2 as FQGNSA. J gave up 6 bases and V 4 bases, and 10 bases lay outside the gene matches. The CDR3 spells CASSSNTSGSKKTQYF. The CDR3 DNA follows: TGTGCCAGCAGCTCCAACACTAGCGGGAGTAAAAAGACCCAGTACTTC.

This clonotype was observed at least ten times. The chain carries TRBV12-3 or TRBV12-4 and TRBJ2-7, with 11 bases matching TRBD2. With V trimmed by 5 bases and J by 7 bases, 10 bases remained unmatched. CDR3 length equals 15 residues. CDR3 coding DNA: TGTGCCAGCAGTCTTCGAACTAGCGGGAGAGATGAGCAGTACTTC. Encoded protein: CASSLRTSGRDEQYF.

On this clonotype itself: It may be a read error: a sequence one base away is much more abundant. The genes are TRBV25-1 and TRBJ2-7; TRBD1 or TRBD2 may be the D gene (5 bases each). The CDR3 has 16 residues. Trimming stripped 6 bases from V and 2 bases from J, with 20 bases between. CDR1 and CDR2 (germline): MGHDK, SYGVNS. Here the CDR3 reads CASSKKPGRGTYEQYF. In nucleotides, the CDR3 is TGTGCCAGCAGCAAAAAACCGGGACGGGGTACCTACGAGCAGTACTTC.

Written as DNA, the CDR3 is TGTGCCATCACAAAGGGGACCGTCACTGAAGCTTTCTTT. It codes for CAITKGTVTEAFF. The chain carries TRBV10-3 and TRBJ1-1; a weak D match, TRBD1 (5 bases). The CDR3 extends over 13 amino acids. Germline V gives CDR1 ENHRY, CDR2 SYGVKD. With 7 bases removed from V and 4 bases from J, the gap between germline ends came to 13 bases.

This clonotype was counted many times. The CDR3 nucleotides are TGTGCCAGCAGTGAATATAGGGGGGAAGGGGATAATTCACCCCTCCACTTT. Translated, it gives CASSEYRGEGDNSPLHF. The chain uses TRBV25-1 and TRBJ1-6; tentatively, D is TRBD1 (6 bases). The CDR3 is 17 residues long. The V end lost 0 bases, the J end lost 5 bases, and 14 bases lay between the germline ends. Germline CDR1 is MGHDK and CDR2 is SYGVNS.

This clonotype was found many times. The chain is built from TRBV4-1 and TRBJ2-5, with D tentatively TRBD1 (6 bases). The germline V gene encodes CDR1 MGHRA and CDR2 YSYEKL. The CDR3 extends over 17 amino acids. The ends were cut back, 4 bases at V and 5 bases at J, with 23 bases in the middle. The CDR3 DNA reads TGCGCCAGCAGCCCCAGATGGCAGGGGCCGCTGTGGGAGACCCAGTACTTC. Residues: CASSPRWQGPLWETQYF.

For this clonotype: A much larger clone differs by one base, so this may be a read error. This chain connects TRBV2 to TRBJ1-2; D gene unclear. Germline V CDR1 and CDR2: SNHLY, FYNNEI. V was clipped by 4 bases and J by 10 bases, with 13 bases between them. The CDR3 totals 12 residues. The chain's CDR3 is CASSVTGNLYTF. DNA of the CDR3: TGTGCCAGCAGTGTTACGGGGAATCTCTACACCTTC.

The chain is built from TRBV20-1 and TRBJ2-3; tentative D call: TRBD1 (6 bases). Trimming took off 6 bases at V and 2 bases at J, with 24 bases between the two ends. Germline V lookup: CDR1 DFQATT, CDR2 SNEGSKA (reference sequence). The CDR3 totals 17 residues. CDR3 in DNA: TGCAGTGCCATGACCGGGACACAAAACGGGCTCACAGATACGCAGTATTTT. As protein: CSAMTGTQNGLTDTQYF.

The chain joins TRBV4-2 to TRBJ1-2; weak D call: TRBD1 (5 bases). This CDR3 is built from 14 residues. Trimming removed 0 bases from V and 4 bases from J, with 9 bases in between. Germline CDR1 is LGHNA and CDR2 is YNFKEQ. In DNA form, the CDR3 reads TGTGCCAGCAGCCAAGATGAGACAGCCTATGGCTACACCTTC. It codes for CASSQDETAYGYTF.

The sample holds many counts of this clonotype. The chain joins TRBV20-1 to TRBJ1-1; D possibly corresponds to TRBD1 (5 bases). Germline CDR1 is DFQATT and CDR2 is SNEGSKA (reference sequence). The CDR3 sequence is 11 residues long. The CDR3 coding sequence is TGCAGCTCTACAGGGAACACTGAAGCTTTCTTT. Protein: CSSTGNTEAFF.

This chain uses TRBV6-6 with TRBJ2-7; 10 bases fit TRBD1. V shed 5 bases and J 6 bases; nucleotides not matched to a gene: 4. CDR1 MNHNY and CDR2 SVGAGI come from the germline V gene (reference sequence). This CDR3 has 13 amino acids. In DNA, the CDR3 is TGTGCCAGCAGTCGACAGGGGGCAAGCGAGCAGTACTTC. Protein: CASSRQGASEQYF.

The chain combines TRBV10-3 with TRBJ2-5; 7 bases line up with TRBD2. With 3 bases clipped from V and 5 bases from J, the junction kept 6 bases outside the gene matches. Per the germline V gene, CDR1 is ENHRY and CDR2 is SYGVKD. The CDR3 length is 14 residues. The chain's CDR3 is CAISDTSEGETQYF. The CDR3 DNA sequence: TGTGCCATCAGTGACACTAGCGAGGGGGAGACCCAGTACTTC.

The rearrangement joins TRBV27 to TRBJ1-2, with 12 bases identical to TRBD1. This CDR3 has 14 residues. V lost 5 bases to trimming and J lost 7 bases; unmatched junction nucleotides: 5. Germline V gene sequence: CDR1 MNHEY, CDR2 SMNVEV (reference sequence). The CDR3 here is CASSTGTGGTGYTF. As DNA, the CDR3 is TGTGCCAGCAGTACGGGGACAGGGGGCACTGGCTACACCTTC.

CDR3 nucleotides: TGCAGCGTTGAAGATAGGTACAATGAGCAGTTCTTC. Translated: CSVEDRYNEQFF. The V gene is TRBV29-1, the J gene TRBJ2-1; the D is unclear. This CDR3 is built from 12 residues. Trimming removed 0 bases from V and 4 bases from J, with 4 bases in between. The germline V gene encodes CDR1 SQVTM and CDR2 ANQGSEA.

This clonotype was seen at least ten times. The chain has TRBV29-1 and TRBJ1-1; D remains ambiguous. Per the germline V gene, CDR1 is SQVTM and CDR2 is ANQGSEA. The CDR3 consists of 14 residues. V was shortened by 8 bases and J by 0 bases, with 16 bases between the two germline ends. DNA for the CDR3: TGCAGCATAGGGAATGGAGGGTTGAACACTGAAGCTTTCTTT. Residues: CSIGNGGLNTEAFF.

This clonotype was seen a handful of times. This chain joins TRBV25-1 and TRBJ2-1; D unclear. Per the germline V gene, CDR1 is MGHDK and CDR2 is SYGVNS. Trimming stripped 8 bases from V and 6 bases from J, with 14 bases between. This CDR3 spans 13 amino acids. The CDR3 spells CASGPLCGNEQFF. In nucleotides, the CDR3 is TGTGCCAGCGGCCCACTCTGTGGCAATGAGCAGTTCTTC.

The chain has TRBV7-3 and TRBJ2-3; 9 bases align to TRBD2. Germline V gene sequence: CDR1 SGHTA, CDR2 FQGTGA. The CDR3 has 17 amino acids. J gave up 2 bases and V 1 base, and 7 bases lay outside the gene matches. The CDR3 region is CASSLMRTSDITDTQYF. Here the CDR3 DNA reads TGTGCCAGCAGCTTAATGAGGACTAGCGACATCACAGATACGCAGTATTTT.

As concerns this clonotype: A read error may explain this, as a much larger clone is one base away. It is likely a read error, because the conserved phenylalanine at the end of the CDR3 is missing. V and J are TRBV27 and TRBJ1-6; D is uncertain. Per the germline V gene, CDR1 is MNHEY and CDR2 is SMNVEV (reference sequence). Trimming took off 5 bases at V and 7 bases at J, with 12 bases between the two ends. The CDR3 is 14 residues long. The CDR3 sequence is CASSPLRGNSPLHL. CDR3 sequence (DNA): TGTGCCAGCAGTCCCCTTAGAGGGAATTCACCCCTCCACCTT.

The V call is TRBV2, the J call TRBJ2-2, with TRBD2 matching over 11 bases. CDR3 size: 16 residues. CDR1 and CDR2 from the germline V gene are SNHLY and FYNNEI. The J segment lost 3 bases and the V segment lost 6 bases, leaving 6 bases of the junction unmatched. The chain's CDR3 is CASRNQGLADTGELFF. The CDR3 region has the DNA TGTGCCAGCAGGAACCAGGGACTAGCGGACACCGGGGAGCTGTTTTTT.